The sequence of this T cell receptor (beta chain) was determined in a study of Ad26.COV2.S vaccination and SARS-CoV-2 variants (dated by TCRdb to the early 2020s). About the full investigation: Vaccine-arm donors came from COV1001, a multicentre, randomized, double-blind, placebo-controlled phase I-IIa trial of Ad26.COV2.S in healthy adults. Investigators remained blinded to trial group allocation during experiments and outcome assessment. TCRbeta repertoire sequencing served as the tool for gauging how specific and how broad the SARS-CoV-2-reactive T cell receptors were following Ad26.COV2.S vaccination. Dosing of Ad26.COV2.S was intramuscular, at either 5x10^10 or 1x10^11 viral particles, delivered as one shot or as two shots spaced 56 days apart. A total of approximately 30 samples were included in the TCR-sequenced set, comprising around 20 Ad26.COV2.S vaccine recipients, 5 placebo recipients and 8 SARS-CoV-2 convalescent individuals. Trial participants were randomized into five groups of five, in which low-dose or high-dose Ad26.COV2.S was given once or twice, or placebo was given on both occasions.

TCRbeta CDR3 regions were sequenced with the immunoSEQ Assay. After extraction, genomic DNA underwent amplification by bias-controlled multiplex PCR, followed by high-throughput sequencing. Concerning the study's data processing: To quantify the absolute abundance of each unique TCRbeta CDR3 region, sequences were collapsed and filtered. Usable DNA was measured by amplifying reference genes present in all nucleated cells, and TCRbeta template counts were normalized to that usable DNA to estimate T cell fraction. Repertoire TCRs were annotated as SARS-CoV-2-specific when V gene, CDR3 amino acid sequence and J gene were exactly matched to a known reactive TCR set. MIRA supplied the reference SARS-CoV-2 TCR set, which was filtered for enrichment in COVID-19-positive ImmuneCODE repertoires so that public or cross-reactive TCRs were removed. Based on the MIRA antigens, annotated TCRs were further analysed at the level of specific ORF or position within ORF. Breadth was defined as annotated unique rearrangements over total unique productive rearrangements; depth was the summed frequency of those rearrangements. Two-sided Wilcoxon rank-sum tests were applied when comparing TCR breadth between groups. TCRdb provides this immuneACCESS table in a form limited to in-frame rearrangements. Some clones are lacking; in checked studies, under half of them reflect an unresolved V gene, and why the rest are absent is not known. That table gives V, J and clone size, and the DNA gave D and trimming. Across this sample there are 300,000 to 350,000 clones, with around nine tenths seen only once. The ten largest clones add up to about 5% of the sample.

The treatment or condition label of this sample denotes: 15 to 20 received Ad26.COV2.S at low or high dose, single or two shots; about five received placebo; per-sample allocation not given. For vaccine and placebo recipients, the sequenced repertoires came from samples collected on day 63 after the first injection. Cohort 1b enrolled fewer than 30 adults aged 18-55 years at a single site in Boston, USA, between 29 July and 7 August 2020. Ad26.COV2.S consisted of a replication-incompetent adenovirus type 26 vector by which a prefusion-stabilized SARS-CoV-2 spike protein from the original Wuhan strain was expressed. Of note for this clone: This receptor's antigen is unknown. One base away there is no much larger clone; base qualities are not given.

Here is what the overall study found, with its caveats: After vaccination, spike-specific CD8+ and CD4+ T cell responses were reported to show substantial breadth. The study lacked the statistical power to compare responses across vaccine doses or regimens. Ad26.COV2.S recipients had higher spike-specific TCR breadth than placebo recipients (P = 0.0014). According to the authors, total T cell responses may have been underestimated by the TCR breadth and depth analyses. Vaccine and placebo recipients had similar non-spike TCR breadth, a finding consistent with the vaccine containing only spike.

The receptor was derived from a person between 18 and 59 years old who received the Ad26.COV2.S COVID-19 vaccine or a placebo. Sequencing used peripheral blood, obtained in a trial of Ad26.COV2.S vaccine versus placebo.

The DNA sequence is TGTGCCAGTCAGATTAGCGGGAGCTCCTACAATGAGCAGTTCTTC. This codes for CASQISGSSYNEQFF. In this chain, TRBV19 is recombined with TRBJ2-1; the junction holds 9 bases that match TRBD2. CDR1 and CDR2 are read off the germline V gene (reference sequence) as LNHDA and SQIVND. V is trimmed back by 8 bases and J by 0 bases, and the junction contains 5 bases that no gene match accounts for. The CDR3 measures 15 amino acids from cysteine to phenylalanine. CDR3 DNA is the only sequence kept; it has 45 bases, read in frame from the first base.